Below, 11 T cell receptor beta chains from the same sample are listed, as sequenced in a study of CD8 T cells in ankylosing spondylitis. Study findings and constraints: What appeared characteristic of ankylosing spondylitis blood was a TCR beta motif of several highly homologous variants.

TCRdb re-called the 5' RACE reads with MiXCR, one entry per CDR3 protein. The data show 700,000 to 850,000 distinct CDR3 sequences, about an eighth seen once. Antigens of these TCRs are unknown. Sequencing was carried out using blood, either unsorted or a sorted T cell fraction (not recorded which). These receptors all come from a male donor with ankylosing spondylitis.

V and J are TRBV5-4 and TRBJ2-1; D perhaps matches TRBD2 (6 bases). V lost 3 bases and J lost 5, with 6 bases in between. This CDR3 has 12 residues. Germline V CDR1 and CDR2: SGHNT, YYREEE (reference sequence). As DNA, the CDR3 is TGTGCCAGCAGCTGGACTAACAATGAGCAGTTCTTC. This translates into CASSWTNNEQFF.

The rearrangement uses TRBV29-1 and TRBJ2-7; no definite D call. The length of the CDR3 is 13 residues. V lost 7 bases and J 2 bases, leaving 15 bases between the germline ends. Per the germline V gene, CDR1 is SQVTM and CDR2 is ANQGSEA. Written as DNA, the CDR3 is TGCAGCGCCGTCGGCAGCGAAACCTACGAGCAGTACTTC. Its protein product is CSAVGSETYEQYF.

The chain uses TRBV20-1 and TRBJ2-5; 10 nucleotides align to TRBD2. Per the germline V gene, CDR1 is DFQATT and CDR2 is SNEGSKA (reference sequence). The CDR3 consists of 14 residues. V shed 5 bases, J shed 7 bases, and the junction held 10 bases outside the gene matches. Here the CDR3 reads CSAPRTSGLRTQYF. CDR3 nucleotide sequence: TGCAGTGCTCCTCGGACTAGCGGCTTGAGGACCCAGTACTTC.

This clonotype was seen ten or more times. The rearrangement joins TRBV20-1 to TRBJ2-7, with D perhaps matching TRBD1 (6 bases). This CDR3 contains 13 residues. Trimming shortened V by 6 bases and J by 0 bases, and 12 bases separated the two germline ends. Germline V gives CDR1 DFQATT, CDR2 SNEGSKA (reference sequence). The CDR3 DNA is TGCAGTGCCCAACAGGGAAGCTCCTACGAGCAGTACTTC. Residues: CSAQQGSSYEQYF.

This chain links TRBV20-1 with TRBJ2-1; 10 nucleotides align to TRBD2. The CDR3 extends over 16 amino acids. J was trimmed by 6 bases and V by 0 bases; bases with no gene match: 8. Per the germline V gene, CDR1 is DFQATT and CDR2 is SNEGSKA (reference sequence). This CDR3 reads CSARDPIAGGPNEQFF. The CDR3 coding sequence is TGCAGTGCTAGAGATCCGATAGCGGGAGGACCCAATGAGCAGTTCTTC.

This chain uses TRBV20-1 with TRBJ1-5; 9 nucleotides match TRBD1. The CDR3 covers 15 residues. Losses at the gene ends were 5 bases for V and 5 bases for J; bases not matched to a gene: 10. Germline values: CDR1 DFQATT, CDR2 SNEGSKA (reference sequence). The CDR3 coding sequence is TGCAGTGCTGGAAGACAGGGGGTAATCGATCAGCCCCAGCATTTT. It encodes CSAGRQGVIDQPQHF.

The V and J genes are TRBV5-1 and TRBJ2-1; 9 positions match TRBD1. Losses at the gene ends were 4 bases for V and 5 bases for J; bases not matched to a gene: 7. Germline CDR1 and CDR2: SGHRS and YFSETQ. The CDR3 spans 15 residues. The CDR3 region is CASSRPGQGDNEQFF. CDR3 coding DNA: TGCGCCAGCAGCCGACCGGGACAGGGCGACAATGAGCAGTTCTTC.

Only a few counts were recorded for this clonotype. The V call is TRBV5-1, the J call TRBJ2-7; the D gene is possibly TRBD1 (6 bases). The CDR3 loop spans 14 amino acids. Germline CDR1 SGHRS, CDR2 YFSETQ. V was shortened by 3 bases and J by 3 bases, with 13 bases between the two germline ends. CDR3 residues: CASSSGTRIYEQYF. CDR3 DNA sequence: TGCGCCAGCAGCTCCGGGACACGGATCTACGAGCAGTACTTC.

The chain carries TRBV6-2 or TRBV6-3 and TRBJ2-5; D is tentatively TRBD1 or TRBD2 (5 bases each). The CDR3 has 14 amino acids. V shed 8 bases and J shed 1 base, with 14 bases lying between them. CDR1 and CDR2 from the germline V gene are MNHEY and SVGEGT. For the CDR3, the DNA is TGTGCCAGCCGAACACGAGGGGCCCAAGAGACCCAGTACTTC. Its translation: CASRTRGAQETQYF.

This clonotype was seen ten or more times. The chain joins TRBV4-2 to TRBJ2-1, with no clear D. CDR1 LGHNA and CDR2 YNFKEQ come from the germline V gene. This CDR3 comprises 13 residues. The V end lost 1 base, the J end lost 7 bases, and 8 bases lay between the germline ends. This CDR3 reads CASSQAGRNEQFF. For the CDR3, the DNA is TGTGCCAGCAGCCAAGCTGGTAGGAATGAGCAGTTCTTC.

This clonotype turned up a few times. The chain links TRBV28 to TRBJ1-2, with no clear D. The germline V gene has CDR1 MDHEN and CDR2 SYDVKM. Trimming took off 5 bases at V and 1 base at J, with 11 bases between the two ends. This CDR3 has 14 amino acids. The CDR3 is CASSPQWNNYGYTF. The CDR3, as DNA: TGTGCCAGCAGTCCCCAGTGGAATAACTATGGCTACACCTTC.